A selection of T cell receptor beta chains follows, all from one sample in a study of blood T cell repertoires in COVID-19. Sequencing was performed with immunoSEQ multiplex PCR; in TCRdb, only in-frame clones are kept and a portion is missing. The sample contains around 92,000 clones, about 84% of which appear only once. Sequencing was done on a sample of peripheral blood. Receptors were obtained from a human donor in a cohort sampled during active COVID-19. CDR3s include the opening cysteine and the closing phenylalanine or tryptophan. Not every row has a clone size; where given, it reads once, few, many or a size class.

clone_size v_call cdr3_aa
. TRBV10-1 CASSSELGRGGYNEQFF
once TRBV6-5 CASSYSTVHEQYF
few TRBV18 CASSPNRNRGTEAFF
. TRBV10-3 CAINPEGFSYEQYF
. TRBV6-5 CASSYSQGTYNEQFF
. TRBV7-9 CASSTANYGYTF
. TRBV28 CASSLTPGDYEKLFF
once TRBV2 CASGEVGDSPLHF
few TRBV5-1 CASADELYGYTF
few TRBV7-2 CASSFQATSSYEQYF